Each of the 19 T cell receptor beta chains below was sequenced from the same sample in a study of T-cell memory formation after mild COVID-19. From the 5' RACE reads, TCRdb called clonotypes with MiXCR, one entry per CDR3 protein. There are just under 550,000 distinct CDR3 sequences in the sample; around 20% occur only once, and 9.5% to 15% lies in the top ten. Sequencing used PBMCs or a T cell subset sorted from them (not recorded which). All receptors come from an adult woman who had mild COVID-19 (a few samples of this study predate the infection). Cell type and time point are not known.

This chain connects TRBV11-3 to TRBJ2-1; TRBD2 is a possible D gene (5 bases). The CDR3 contains 16 residues. Germline CDR1 is SGHNT and CDR2 is YENEEA. Trimming stripped 3 bases from V and 8 bases from J, with 20 bases between. The CDR3 bases are TGTGCCAGCAGCTTTTCCGGAAAATCTCTGAGGGATGAGCAGTTCTTC. It codes for CASSFSGKSLRDEQFF.

This clonotype has only a few counts. The J gene is TRBJ2-1, the V gene TRBV9; TRBD2 matches 14 bases. V trimming: 0 bases; J trimming: 2 bases; junction bases outside the gene matches: 7. The CDR3 totals 19 residues. CDR1 and CDR2 from the germline V gene are SGDLS and YYNGEE. The CDR3 sequence: CASSVDGGLAGVTYNEQFF. The CDR3, as DNA: TGTGCCAGCAGCGTAGATGGGGGACTAGCGGGAGTGACCTACAATGAGCAGTTCTTC. Variable domain in full (rest from reference TRBV9 and TRBJ2-1): DSGVTQTPKHLITATGQRVTLRCSPRSGDLSVYWYQQSLDQGLQFLIQYYNGEERAKGNILERFSAQQFPDLHSELNLSSLELGDSALYFCASSVDGGLAGVTYNEQFFGPGTRLTVL.

There are a few counts of this clonotype. The chain joins TRBV5-1 to TRBJ2-7; D is possibly TRBD2 (6 bases). This CDR3 spans 15 amino acids. Germline V gives CDR1 SGHRS, CDR2 YFSETQ. V was cut by 0 bases and J by 9 bases, with 19 bases left in between. The CDR3 region has the DNA TGCGCCAGCAGCTTGGCGTCGGAGGGCTTAGTAGTGCAGTACTTC. Amino acid sequence: CASSLASEGLVVQYF.

The chain has TRBV4-1 and TRBJ2-5; TRBD1 agrees at 11 bases. The length of the CDR3 is 17 residues. Germline V lookup: CDR1 MGHRA, CDR2 YSYEKL. Unmatched junction bases numbered 12, after V lost 4 bases and J lost 5 bases. CDR3 DNA: TGCGCCAGCAGCCTCTCCATAGGACAGGGGGCGGTTGAGACCCAGTACTTC. It yields the protein CASSLSIGQGAVETQYF.

V is TRBV5-1 and J is TRBJ2-1; D ambiguous. Trimming removed 4 bases from V and 8 bases from J, with 16 bases in between. Per germline, CDR1 SGHRS and CDR2 YFSETQ. This CDR3 is built from 14 residues. The CDR3 reads CASSPAPTVDEQFF. CDR3 nucleotides: TGCGCCAGCAGCCCGGCCCCAACAGTGGATGAGCAGTTCTTC. Full variable domain (remainder filled in from reference TRBV5-1 and TRBJ2-1): KAGVTQTPRYLIKTRGQQVTLSCSPISGHRSVSWYQQTPGQGLQFLFEYFSETQRNKGNFPGRFSGRQFSNSRSEMNVSTLELGDSALYLCASSPAPTVDEQFFGPGTRLTVL.

The chain uses TRBV27 and TRBJ2-1, with 12 bases fitting TRBD2. V lost 6 bases to trimming and J lost 5 bases; unmatched junction nucleotides: 5. Germline-derived CDR1 and CDR2 are MNHEY and SMNVEV (reference sequence). The CDR3 extends over 15 amino acids. Written as DNA, the CDR3 is TGTGCCAGCAGCGCCGGGACTAGCGGGCACAATGAGCAGTTCTTC. This sequence encodes CASSAGTSGHNEQFF.

The gene calls are TRBV6-2 or TRBV6-3 and TRBJ1-1; maybe TRBD1 (6 bases). The germline CDR1 and CDR2 sequences are MNHEY and SVGEGT. This CDR3 is built from 15 residues. Trimming pared 2 bases from V and 5 bases from J, leaving 15 bases between. The CDR3 bases are TGTGCCAGCAGTTACGGCAGGGGAAGGGTGACTGAAGCTTTCTTT. It translates to CASSYGRGRVTEAFF.

J is TRBJ2-3 and V is TRBV30; D possibly matches TRBD1 or TRBD2 (7 bases each). The ends were cut back, 8 bases at V and 2 bases at J, with 17 bases in the middle. The V gene's germline CDR1 is GTSNPN and CDR2 SVGIG (reference sequence). The CDR3 spans 14 residues. CDR3 amino acids: CAVRGGGFTDTQYF. The CDR3 nucleotides read TGTGCCGTCAGGGGAGGGGGCTTCACAGATACGCAGTATTTT. Looking up the rest from reference TRBV30 and TRBJ2-3 gives the full variable domain: SQTIHQWPATLVQPVGSPLSLECTVEGTSNPNLYWYRQAAGRGLQLLFYSVGIGQISSEVPQNLSASRPQDRQFILSSKKLLLSDSGFYLCAVRGGGFTDTQYFGPGTRLTVL.

This clonotype was observed a handful of times. This chain uses TRBV29-1 with TRBJ1-1; D not resolved. The V gene lost 1 base and the J gene lost 3 bases, with 9 bases spanning the gap. The CDR3 covers 13 residues. Germline assignment: CDR1 SQVTM and CDR2 ANQGSEA. CDR3 sequence: CSVEGGEDTEAFF. The CDR3, as DNA: TGCAGCGTTGAAGGGGGTGAAGACACTGAAGCTTTCTTT.

The chain employs TRBV12-3 or TRBV12-4 and TRBJ1-1; TRBD1 might be the D (6 bases). The CDR3 covers 12 residues. V was cut by 4 bases and J by 5 bases, with 8 bases left in between. CDR3 in DNA: TGTGCCAGCAGTTCAGGGGTAACTGAAGCTTTCTTT. Translating it yields CASSSGVTEAFF.

The CDR3 DNA reads TGTGCCAGCAGTTCAGGACAGTCAACTAATGAAAAACTGTTTTTT. It encodes CASSSGQSTNEKLFF. The J gene is TRBJ1-4, the V gene TRBV7-9; D possibly corresponds to TRBD1 (6 bases). The V gene's germline CDR1 is SEHNR and CDR2 FQNEAQ (reference sequence). The CDR3 runs 15 residues. V was clipped by 6 bases and J by 0 bases, with 11 bases between them.

In its sample, this clonotype was seen a few times. This chain connects TRBV6-2 or TRBV6-3 to TRBJ2-2; unclear D gene. Germline values: CDR1 MNHEY, CDR2 SVGEGT. The V gene lost 0 bases and the J gene lost 5 bases, with 16 bases spanning the gap. CDR3 size: 17 residues. CDR3 bases: TGTGCCAGCAGTTACTCCGACACCTTCCCAGGTACCGGGGAGCTGTTTTTT. Translated, it gives CASSYSDTFPGTGELFF.

The chain joins TRBV10-3 to TRBJ2-3; possibly TRBD2 for D (5 bases). Deletions cut 0 bases from V and 0 bases from J, with 10 bases between. In germline, CDR1 is ENHRY, CDR2 SYGVKD. The CDR3 is 16 amino acids. This chain's CDR3 is CAISESISGSTDTQYF. CDR3 in DNA: TGTGCCATCAGTGAGTCGATCAGCGGCAGCACAGATACGCAGTATTTT.

This clonotype occurred a few times. The genes are TRBV11-2 and TRBJ2-7; 9 bases are a match to TRBD1. V lost 5 bases, J lost 3 bases, and 8 bases stayed unmatched. The germline gives CDR1 SGHAT, CDR2 FQNNGV. This CDR3 has 15 amino acids. Written as DNA, the CDR3 is TGTGCCAGCAGCCCAGACAGGGGGAAGATCTACGAGCAGTACTTC. Protein sequence: CASSPDRGKIYEQYF.

This rearrangement joins TRBV20-1 to TRBJ2-1, with 9 bases fitting TRBD1. V shed 7 bases and J 6 bases; nucleotides not matched to a gene: 4. There are 12 residues in the CDR3. CDR1 is DFQATT and CDR2 is SNEGSKA in the germline V gene (reference sequence). CDR3: CSDRGPGNEQFF. The CDR3 bases are TGCAGTGACAGGGGGCCAGGCAATGAGCAGTTCTTC.

The chain joins TRBV7-9 to TRBJ1-2; D is undetermined. V lost 3 bases and J lost 7, with 9 bases in between. The CDR3 contains 12 residues. The V gene's germline CDR1 is SEHNR and CDR2 FQNEAQ (reference sequence). Written as DNA, the CDR3 is TGTGCCAGCAGCTTCCCCCTCTCTGGCTACACCTTC. Translating it yields CASSFPLSGYTF.

This clonotype was counted between two and nine times. This sequence joins TRBV5-5 and TRBJ2-5; the D gene is possibly TRBD1 (6 bases). The germline V gene has CDR1 SGHKS and CDR2 YYEKEE (reference sequence). The V end was cut by 5 bases, the J end by 5 bases, with 16 bases between. The CDR3 contains 14 residues. This CDR3 is CASSFRGQSETQYF. The CDR3 DNA is TGTGCCAGCAGTTTCCGGGGACAATCGGAGACCCAGTACTTC.

V is TRBV7-9 and J is TRBJ2-5; no clear D gene. This CDR3 comprises 13 residues. The germline V gene encodes CDR1 SEHNR and CDR2 FQNEAQ (reference sequence). With 1 base removed from V and 4 bases from J, the gap between germline ends came to 7 bases. CDR3 in DNA: TGTGCCAGCAGCTTAGGGCTGCTAGAGACCCAGTACTTC. This gives the protein CASSLGLLETQYF.

In this sample, this clonotype turned up a few times. At one boundary the junction diverges from the germline segment, which might be a read error. The chain links TRBV7-7 to TRBJ2-3; D unclear. Germline CDR1 and CDR2: SSHAT and FNYEAQ (reference sequence). The CDR3 loop spans 16 amino acids. The CDR3 nucleotides are TGTGCTAGCAGCTTAAGGTCGCTGTCGGGCACAGATACGCAGTATTTT. It is translated as CASSLRSLSGTDTQYF.